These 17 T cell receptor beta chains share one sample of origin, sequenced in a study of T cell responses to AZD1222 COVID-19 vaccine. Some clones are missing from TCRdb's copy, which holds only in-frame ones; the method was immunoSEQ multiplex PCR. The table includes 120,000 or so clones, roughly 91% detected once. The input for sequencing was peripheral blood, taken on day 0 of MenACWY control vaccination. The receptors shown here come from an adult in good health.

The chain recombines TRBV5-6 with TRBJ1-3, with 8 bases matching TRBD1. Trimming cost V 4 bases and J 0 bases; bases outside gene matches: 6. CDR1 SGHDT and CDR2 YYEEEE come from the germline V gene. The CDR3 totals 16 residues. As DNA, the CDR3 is TGTGCCAGCAGCCTCTACGACAGGGGCTCTGGAAACACCATATATTTT. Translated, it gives CASSLYDRGSGNTIYF.

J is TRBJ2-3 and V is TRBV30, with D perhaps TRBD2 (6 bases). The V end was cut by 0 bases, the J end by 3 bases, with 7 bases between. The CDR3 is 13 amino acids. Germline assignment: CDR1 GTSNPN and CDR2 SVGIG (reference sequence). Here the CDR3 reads CAWSVLATDTQYF. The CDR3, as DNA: TGTGCCTGGAGTGTACTAGCAACAGATACGCAGTATTTT.

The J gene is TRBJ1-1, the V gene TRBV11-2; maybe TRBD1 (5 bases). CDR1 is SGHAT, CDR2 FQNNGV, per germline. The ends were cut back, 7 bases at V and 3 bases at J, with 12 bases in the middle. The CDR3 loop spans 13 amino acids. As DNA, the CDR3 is TGTGCCAGCACCACAGGAGGGCACACTGAAGCTTTCTTT. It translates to CASTTGGHTEAFF.

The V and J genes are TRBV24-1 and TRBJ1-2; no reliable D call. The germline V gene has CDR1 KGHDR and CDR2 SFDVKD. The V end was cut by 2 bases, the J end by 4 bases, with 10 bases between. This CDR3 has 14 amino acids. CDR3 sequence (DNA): TGTGCCACCAGTGATTCCCACATGGGCTATGGCTACACCTTC. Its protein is CATSDSHMGYGYTF.

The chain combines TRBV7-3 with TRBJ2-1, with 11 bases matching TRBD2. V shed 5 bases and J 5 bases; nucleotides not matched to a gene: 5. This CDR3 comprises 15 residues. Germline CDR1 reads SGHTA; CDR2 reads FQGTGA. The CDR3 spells CASSHGTSGNNEQFF. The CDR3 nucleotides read TGTGCCAGCAGCCACGGGACTAGCGGAAACAATGAGCAGTTCTTC.

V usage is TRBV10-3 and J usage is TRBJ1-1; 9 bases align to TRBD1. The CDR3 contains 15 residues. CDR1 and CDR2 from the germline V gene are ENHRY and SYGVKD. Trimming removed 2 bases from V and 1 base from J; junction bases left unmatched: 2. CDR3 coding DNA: TGTGCCATCAGTGAGCCGGACAGGGGGAACACTGAAGCTTTCTTT. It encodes CAISEPDRGNTEAFF.

The CDR3 DNA follows: TGTGCCAGCAGCCGACGAAGCACTGCTGAAGCTTTCTTT. It yields the protein CASSRRSTAEAFF. This rearrangement joins TRBV3-1 (or the pseudogene TRBV3-2) to TRBJ1-1; D uncertain. Trimming left V 4 bases short and J 6 bases short, with 12 bases between. Germline V gene lookup returns CDR1 LGHDT and CDR2 YNNKEL (reference sequence). The CDR3 loop spans 13 amino acids.

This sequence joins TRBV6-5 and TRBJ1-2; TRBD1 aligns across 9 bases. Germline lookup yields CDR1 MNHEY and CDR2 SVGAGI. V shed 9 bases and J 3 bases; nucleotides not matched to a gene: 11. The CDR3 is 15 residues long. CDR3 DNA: TGTGCCAGTCGCCGGGACAGGGTTGTAGACTATGGCTACACCTTC. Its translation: CASRRDRVVDYGYTF.

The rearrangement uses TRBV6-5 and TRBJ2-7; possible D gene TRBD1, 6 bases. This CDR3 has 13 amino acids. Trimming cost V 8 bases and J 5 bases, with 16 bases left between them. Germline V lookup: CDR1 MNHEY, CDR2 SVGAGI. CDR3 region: CASCWQGSDEQYF. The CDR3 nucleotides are TGTGCCAGCTGTTGGCAGGGGTCCGACGAGCAGTACTTC.

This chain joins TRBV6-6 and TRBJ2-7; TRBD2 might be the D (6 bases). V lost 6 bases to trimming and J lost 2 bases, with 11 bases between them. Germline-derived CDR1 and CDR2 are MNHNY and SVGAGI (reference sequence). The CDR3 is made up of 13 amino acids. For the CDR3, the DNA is TGTGCCAGCAGCCGCGGGGAGACCTACGAGCAGTACTTC. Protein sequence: CASSRGETYEQYF.

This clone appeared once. CDR3: CSVRQGTSSGNTIYF. Here the CDR3 DNA reads TGCAGCGTTCGACAGGGTACGAGTTCTGGAAACACCATATATTTT. V gene TRBV29-1 combines with J gene TRBJ1-3; TRBD1 matches 7 bases. J was trimmed by 1 base and V by 5 bases; bases with no gene match: 8. The germline CDR1 and CDR2 sequences are SQVTM and ANQGSEA. There are 15 residues in the CDR3.

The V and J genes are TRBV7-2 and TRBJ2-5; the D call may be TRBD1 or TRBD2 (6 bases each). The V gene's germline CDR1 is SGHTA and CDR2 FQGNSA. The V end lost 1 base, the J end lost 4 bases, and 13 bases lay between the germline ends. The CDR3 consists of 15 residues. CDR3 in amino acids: CASSLVSGAGETQYF. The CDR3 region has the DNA TGTGCCAGCAGCTTAGTCTCGGGGGCGGGAGAGACCCAGTACTTC.

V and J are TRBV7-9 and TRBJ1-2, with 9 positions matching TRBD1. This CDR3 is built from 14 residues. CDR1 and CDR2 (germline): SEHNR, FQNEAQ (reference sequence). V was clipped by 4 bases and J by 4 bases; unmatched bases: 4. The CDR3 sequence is CASSYRGLGYGYTF. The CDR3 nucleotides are TGTGCCAGCAGCTACAGGGGGCTGGGCTATGGCTACACCTTC.

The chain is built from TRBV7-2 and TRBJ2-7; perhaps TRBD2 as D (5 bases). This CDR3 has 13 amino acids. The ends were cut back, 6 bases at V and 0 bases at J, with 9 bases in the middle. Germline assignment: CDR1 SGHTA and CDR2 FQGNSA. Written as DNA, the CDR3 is TGTGCCAGCAGTGGACTGCACTCCTACGAGCAGTACTTC. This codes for CASSGLHSYEQYF.

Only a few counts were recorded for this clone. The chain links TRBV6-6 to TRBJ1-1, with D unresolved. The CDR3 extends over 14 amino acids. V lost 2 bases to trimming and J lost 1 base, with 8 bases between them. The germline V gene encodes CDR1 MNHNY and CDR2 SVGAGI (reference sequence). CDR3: CASSYAERNTEAFF. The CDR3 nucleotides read TGTGCCAGCAGTTACGCGGAGAGGAACACTGAAGCTTTCTTT.

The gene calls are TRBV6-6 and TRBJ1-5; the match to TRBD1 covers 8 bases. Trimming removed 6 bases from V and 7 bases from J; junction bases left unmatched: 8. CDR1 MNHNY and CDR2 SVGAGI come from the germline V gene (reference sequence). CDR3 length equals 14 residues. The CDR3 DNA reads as TGTGCCAGCAGCTGGACAGGGCGTGACCAGCCCCAGCATTTT. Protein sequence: CASSWTGRDQPQHF.

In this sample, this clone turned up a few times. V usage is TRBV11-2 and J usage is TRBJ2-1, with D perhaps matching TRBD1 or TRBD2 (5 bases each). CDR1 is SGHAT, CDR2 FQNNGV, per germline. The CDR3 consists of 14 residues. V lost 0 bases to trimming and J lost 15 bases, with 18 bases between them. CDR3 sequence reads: CASSLDPGTSRLFF. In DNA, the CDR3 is TGTGCCAGCAGCTTAGATCCGGGGACCTCTAGGCTGTTCTTC.